The present T cell receptor beta chain was sequenced within a study of blood T cell repertoires in COVID-19. Study information: COVID-19 samples collected from the United States, Italy and Spain covered acute and convalescent phases.

Some clones are missing from TCRdb's copy, which holds only in-frame ones; the method was immunoSEQ multiplex PCR. This table has some 290,000 clones, roughly nine tenths appearing once. Everyone who took part was roughly 18 to 89 years old, and they came from 24 US areas. Membership in each cohort depended on participant-reported clinical history. Exposed enrollees encountered a COVID-19 case at some point within 2 weeks before study entry. The CDR3 runs 15 residues. Germline V gene data show CDR1 as LNHNV and CDR2 as YYDKDF (reference sequence). Between the trimmed V and J ends, which lost 0 bases and 6 bases, there was a span of 12 bases.

This TCR came from a woman aged 30 to 39 who had been exposed to COVID-19. The chain combines TRBV15 with TRBJ2-1; weak D call: TRBD1 (5 bases). Sequencing input: PBMCs or T cells enriched from blood (not recorded which). The DNA of the CDR3 is TGTGCCACCAGCAGAGATAGGGGCCAGTTCAATGAGCAGTTCTTC. This sequence encodes CATSRDRGQFNEQFF.